Presented here are 5 T cell receptor beta chains from one specimen sequenced in a study of cytomegalovirus exposure and HLA in healthy donors. PCR amplification relied on 60 Vbeta primers (plus 13 Jbeta primers). Some clones are missing from TCRdb's copy, which holds only in-frame ones; the method was immunoSEQ multiplex PCR. The profile covers 150,000 to 180,000 clones, with approximately 74% appearing a single time and about 2.6% taken by the ten largest. The material sequenced was PBMCs. These TCRs come from a man aged 18 to 29 in good health and CMV-seronegative.

This clone has a single count. The chain uses TRBV7-9 and TRBJ1-4; D remains ambiguous. Trimming removed 2 bases at V and 5 bases at J, with 6 bases between. The CDR3 extends over 13 amino acids. In germline, CDR1 is SEHNR, CDR2 FQNEAQ (reference sequence). The CDR3 nucleotides are TGTGCCAGCAGCTTATCCAGGAATGAAAAACTGTTTTTT. This sequence encodes CASSLSRNEKLFF.

The V and J genes are TRBV18 and TRBJ1-2; possibly TRBD1 for D (6 bases). The CDR3 has 13 amino acids. CDR1 and CDR2 from the germline V gene are KGHSH and LQKENI. V lost 3 bases to trimming and J lost 3 bases, with 8 bases between them. CDR3 in amino acids: CASSPNRDYGYTF. The CDR3 DNA reads as TGTGCCAGCTCACCTAACAGGGACTATGGCTACACCTTC.

The chain recombines TRBV6-5 with TRBJ1-1, with D tentatively TRBD1 (5 bases). The germline gives CDR1 MNHEY, CDR2 SVGAGI. The length of the CDR3 is 14 residues. V was pared by 4 bases and J by 4 bases, with 13 bases between. CDR3 loop: CASSSVRESTEAFF. CDR3 in DNA: TGTGCCAGCAGTTCGGTCAGGGAATCCACTGAAGCTTTCTTT.

The chain recombines TRBV5-5 with TRBJ1-3, with unresolved D. The CDR3 consists of 15 residues. From germline, CDR1 is SGHKS and CDR2 YYEKEE (reference sequence). The V gene lost 0 bases and the J gene lost 2 bases, with 9 bases spanning the gap. For the CDR3, the DNA is TGTGCCAGCAGCTTGGTAACGGGAACTGGAAACACCATATATTTT. Translated: CASSLVTGTGNTIYF.

J is TRBJ1-3 and V is TRBV28, with D possibly TRBD1 on 6 matching bases. The germline V gene encodes CDR1 MDHEN and CDR2 SYDVKM. CDR3 length equals 16 residues. V was pared by 8 bases and J by 0 bases, with 17 bases between. The CDR3 coding sequence is TGTGCCAGCGCCCGACAGGACCATCCCTCTGGAAACACCATATATTTT. This sequence encodes CASARQDHPSGNTIYF. The whole variable domain, remainder taken from reference TRBV28 and TRBJ1-3, is DVKVTQSSRYLVKRTGEKVFLECVQDMDHENMFWYRQDPGLGLRLIYFSYDVKMKEKGDIPEGYSVSREKKERFSLILESASTNQTSMYLCASARQDHPSGNTIYFGEGSWLTVV.